What follows are 5 T cell receptor beta chains derived from one specimen sequenced in a study of shared clonotypes between healthy human individuals (dated by TCRdb to about 2020). Library construction relied on the immunoSEQ multiplex PCR assay. Entries here come from immuneACCESS through TCRdb and include only in-frame sequences with V and J called. Some clones fail to appear in such tables; in the studies checked, an unresolved V gene covers under half of the shortfall, and the cause of the remainder is unknown. This sample holds 700,000 to 950,000 clones; about 96% were observed only once. Approximately 0.2% of the sample lies in the top ten. CD8 naive samples were obtained by positive selection for CCR7 among CD45RO-negative cells, yielding a CD45RA+CCR7+ population from which TemRA cells were excluded. Source material: naive CD8+ T cells sorted from blood. The sample's cell subset or site label, decoded: CD45RA+CCR7+. The receptors were sampled from a man between 25 and 39 years old in good health.

This clone was counted a single time. The chain carries TRBV7-3 and TRBJ2-7; 8 nucleotides line up with TRBD2. The V gene end was trimmed by 6 bases and the J gene end by 1 base; junction bases not matched to a gene: 8. Germline V gives CDR1 SGHTA, CDR2 FQGTGA. The CDR3 runs to 15 residues. Here the CDR3 reads CASSREASGSYEQYF. DNA for the CDR3: TGTGCCAGCAGTCGAGAGGCTAGCGGGTCCTACGAGCAGTACTTC.

The CDR3 loop is CASSPTDRVYEQYF. DNA of the CDR3: TGTGCCAGCAGTCCGACGGACAGGGTTTACGAGCAGTACTTC. The chain recombines TRBV27 with TRBJ2-7; 8 nucleotides agree with TRBD1. V gave up 5 bases and J gave up 4 bases; unmatched junction bases: 7. The CDR3 contains 14 residues. Germline V lookup: CDR1 MNHEY, CDR2 SMNVEV (reference sequence).

V gene TRBV19 combines with J gene TRBJ2-1; TRBD1 matches at 9 bases. Germline CDR1 and CDR2: LNHDA and SQIVND (reference sequence). The CDR3 has 15 amino acids. V shed 5 bases, J shed 4 bases, and the junction held 6 bases outside the gene matches. The DNA of the CDR3 is TGTGCCAGTAGTCCACAGGGGGCGGGATACAATGAGCAGTTCTTC. It encodes CASSPQGAGYNEQFF.

The rearrangement joins TRBV7-9 to TRBJ1-2; D unresolved. This CDR3 region has 13 residues. Germline V CDR1 and CDR2: SEHNR, FQNEAQ (reference sequence). V was cut by 5 bases and J by 8 bases, with 15 bases left in between. The CDR3 loop is CASSIRPEWGYTF. CDR3 DNA sequence: TGTGCCAGCAGCATTCGTCCGGAGTGGGGCTACACCTTC.

The V gene is TRBV9, the J gene TRBJ2-1; 14 nucleotides align to TRBD2. The germline V gene has CDR1 SGDLS and CDR2 YYNGEE. V shed 1 base, J shed 0 bases, and the junction held 9 bases outside the gene matches. CDR3 length equals 20 residues. This chain's CDR3 is CASSVPPGLAGAHSYNEQFF. In nucleotides, the CDR3 is TGTGCCAGCAGCGTACCCCCGGGACTAGCGGGAGCGCACTCCTACAATGAGCAGTTCTTC. Based on the CDR3 plus reference TRBV9 and TRBJ2-1, the full variable domain is DSGVTQTPKHLITATGQRVTLRCSPRSGDLSVYWYQQSLDQGLQFLIQYYNGEERAKGNILERFSAQQFPDLHSELNLSSLELGDSALYFCASSVPPGLAGAHSYNEQFFGPGTRLTVL.